This T cell receptor beta chain was recovered during a study of T cells in Graves' hyperthyroidism and ophthalmopathy. RNA transcripts yielded amplified TCR beta CDR3 regions. Initially, a first-round RT-PCR of the TCR CDR3 employed the HTBI primer set. TCRdb processed the multiplex PCR reads anew with MiXCR; each CDR3 protein has one entry. The repertoire consists of under 400,000 distinct CDR3 sequences, with under 15% occurring once and the leading ten covering around a tenth. This CDR3 spans 17 amino acids. Germline CDR1 DFQATT, CDR2 SNEGSKA (reference sequence). V lost 3 bases, J lost 7 bases, and 13 bases stayed unmatched.

The V and J genes are TRBV20-1 and TRBJ2-1; TRBD2 agrees at 12 bases. The clonotype comes from a young woman with Graves' hyperthyroidism. The specimen sequenced was blood. Written as DNA, the CDR3 is TGCAGTGCTAGTCCCCCGTGGCTAGCGGGAGGGTCAAATGAGCAGTTCTTC. Encoded protein: CSASPPWLAGGSNEQFF.